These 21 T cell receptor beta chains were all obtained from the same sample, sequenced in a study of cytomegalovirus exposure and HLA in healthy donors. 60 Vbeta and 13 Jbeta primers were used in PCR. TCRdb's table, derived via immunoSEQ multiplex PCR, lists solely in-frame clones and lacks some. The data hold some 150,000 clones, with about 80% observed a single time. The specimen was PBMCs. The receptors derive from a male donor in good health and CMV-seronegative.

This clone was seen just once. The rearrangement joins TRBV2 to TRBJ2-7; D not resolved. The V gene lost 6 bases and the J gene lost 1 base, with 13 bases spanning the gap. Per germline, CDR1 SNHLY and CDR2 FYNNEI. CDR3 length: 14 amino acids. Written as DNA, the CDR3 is TGTGCCAGCAGGCGCGCCTATACTTCCTACGAGCAGTACTTC. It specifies CASRRAYTSYEQYF.

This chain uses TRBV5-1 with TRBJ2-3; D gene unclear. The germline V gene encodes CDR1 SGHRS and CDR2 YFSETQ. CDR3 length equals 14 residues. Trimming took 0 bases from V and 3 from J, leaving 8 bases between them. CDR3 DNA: TGCGCCAGCAGCTTGGCCGAACAGACAGATACGCAGTATTTT. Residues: CASSLAEQTDTQYF.

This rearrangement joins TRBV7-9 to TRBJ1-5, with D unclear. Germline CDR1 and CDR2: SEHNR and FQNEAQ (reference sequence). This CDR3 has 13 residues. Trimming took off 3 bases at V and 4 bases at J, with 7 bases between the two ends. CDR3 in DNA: TGTGCCAGCAGCTTCGCCGAGAATCAGCCCCAGCATTTT. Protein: CASSFAENQPQHF.

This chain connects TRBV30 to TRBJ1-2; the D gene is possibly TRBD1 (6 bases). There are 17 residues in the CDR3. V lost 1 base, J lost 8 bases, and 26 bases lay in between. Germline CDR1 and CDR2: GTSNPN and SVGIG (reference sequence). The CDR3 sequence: CAWSARGGGSRSGGYTF. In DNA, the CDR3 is TGTGCCTGGAGTGCCCGAGGGGGGGGAAGCAGGTCGGGCGGCTACACCTTC.

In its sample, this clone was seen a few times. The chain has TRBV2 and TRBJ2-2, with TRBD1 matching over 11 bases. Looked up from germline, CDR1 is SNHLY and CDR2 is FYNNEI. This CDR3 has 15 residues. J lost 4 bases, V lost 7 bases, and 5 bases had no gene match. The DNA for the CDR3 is TGTGCCAGCACTCCGGGACAGGGGGGCACCGGGGAGCTGTTTTTT. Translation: CASTPGQGGTGELFF.

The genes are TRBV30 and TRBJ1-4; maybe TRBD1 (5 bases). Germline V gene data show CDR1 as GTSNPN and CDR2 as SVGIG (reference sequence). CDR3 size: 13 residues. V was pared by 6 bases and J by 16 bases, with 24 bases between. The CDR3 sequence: CACTTGGGPVGFF. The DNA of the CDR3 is TGTGCCTGTACCACCGGGGGAGGCCCCGTTGGGTTTTTT.

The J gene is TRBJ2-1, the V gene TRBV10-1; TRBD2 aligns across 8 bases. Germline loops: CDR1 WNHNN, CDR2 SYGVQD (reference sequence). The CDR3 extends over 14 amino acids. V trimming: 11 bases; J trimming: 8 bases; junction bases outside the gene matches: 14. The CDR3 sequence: CASSSGTRKDEQFF. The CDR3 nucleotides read TGCGCCTCCTCCTCCGGGACTAGGAAGGATGAGCAGTTCTTC.

The CDR3 DNA follows: TGCGCCAGCAGCCCCAAAATGGGAGCCACAGATACGCAGTATTTT. Protein product: CASSPKMGATDTQYF. The gene calls are TRBV5-1 and TRBJ2-3, with a weak D call TRBD2 (5 bases). Germline lookup yields CDR1 SGHRS and CDR2 YFSETQ. The length of the CDR3 is 15 residues. V lost 4 bases to trimming and J lost 2 bases, with 14 bases between them.

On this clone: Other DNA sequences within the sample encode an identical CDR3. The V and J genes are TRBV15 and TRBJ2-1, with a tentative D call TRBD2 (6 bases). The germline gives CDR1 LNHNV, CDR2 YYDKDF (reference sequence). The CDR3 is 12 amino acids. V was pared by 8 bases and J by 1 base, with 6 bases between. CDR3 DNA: TGTGCCACCGGAGGGTCCTACAATGAGCAGTTCTTC. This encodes CATGGSYNEQFF.

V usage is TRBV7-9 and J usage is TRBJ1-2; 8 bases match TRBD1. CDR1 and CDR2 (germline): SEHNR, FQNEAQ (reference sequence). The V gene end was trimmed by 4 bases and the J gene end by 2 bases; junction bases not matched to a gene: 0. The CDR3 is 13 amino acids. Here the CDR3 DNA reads TGTGCCAGCAGCTGGACAGGGAACTATGGCTACACCTTC. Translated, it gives CASSWTGNYGYTF.

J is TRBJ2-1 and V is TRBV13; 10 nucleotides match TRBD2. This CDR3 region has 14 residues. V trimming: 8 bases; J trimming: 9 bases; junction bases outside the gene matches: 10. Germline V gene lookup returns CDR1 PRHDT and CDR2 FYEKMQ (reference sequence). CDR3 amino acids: CASWGSGGYGEQFF. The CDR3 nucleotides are TGTGCCAGCTGGGGTAGCGGGGGGTATGGTGAGCAGTTCTTC.

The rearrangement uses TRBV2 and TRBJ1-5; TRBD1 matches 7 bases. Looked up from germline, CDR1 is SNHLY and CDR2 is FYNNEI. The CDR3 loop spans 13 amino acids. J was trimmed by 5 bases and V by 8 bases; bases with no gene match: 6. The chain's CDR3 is CASCGTAYQPQHF. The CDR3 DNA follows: TGTGCCAGCTGCGGGACAGCTTATCAGCCCCAGCATTTT.

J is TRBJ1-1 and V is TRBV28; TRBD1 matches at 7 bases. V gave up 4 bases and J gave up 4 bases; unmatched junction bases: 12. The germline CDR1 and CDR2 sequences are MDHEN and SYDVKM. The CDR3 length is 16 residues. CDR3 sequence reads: CASSSPSPTGATEAFF. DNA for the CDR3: TGTGCCAGCAGTTCACCATCCCCCACAGGGGCCACTGAAGCTTTCTTT.

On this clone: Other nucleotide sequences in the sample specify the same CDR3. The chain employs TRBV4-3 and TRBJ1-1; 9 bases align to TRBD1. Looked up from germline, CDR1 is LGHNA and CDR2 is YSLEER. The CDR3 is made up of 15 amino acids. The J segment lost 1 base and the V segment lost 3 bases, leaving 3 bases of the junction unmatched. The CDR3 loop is CASSQTGGANTEAFF. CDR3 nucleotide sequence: TGCGCCAGCAGCCAGACAGGGGGTGCGAACACTGAAGCTTTCTTT.

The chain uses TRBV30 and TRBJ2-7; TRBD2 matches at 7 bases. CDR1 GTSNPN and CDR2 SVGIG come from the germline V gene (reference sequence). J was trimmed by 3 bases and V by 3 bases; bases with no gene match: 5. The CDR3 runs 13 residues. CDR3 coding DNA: TGTGCCTGGAGCAAGCGGGGAATCTACGAGCAGTACTTC. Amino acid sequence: CAWSKRGIYEQYF. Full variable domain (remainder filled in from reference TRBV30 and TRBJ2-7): SQTIHQWPATLVQPVGSPLSLECTVEGTSNPNLYWYRQAAGRGLQLLFYSVGIGQISSEVPQNLSASRPQDRQFILSSKKLLLSDSGFYLCAWSKRGIYEQYFGPGTRLTVT.

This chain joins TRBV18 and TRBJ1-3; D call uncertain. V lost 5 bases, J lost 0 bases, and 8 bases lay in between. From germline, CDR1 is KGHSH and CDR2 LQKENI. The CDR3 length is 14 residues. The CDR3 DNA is TGTGCCAGCTCATTGGAGTACTCTGGAAACACCATATATTTT. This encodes CASSLEYSGNTIYF. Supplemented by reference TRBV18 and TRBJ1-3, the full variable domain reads NAGVMQNPRHLVRRRGQEARLRCSPMKGHSHVYWYRQLPEEGLKFMVYLQKENIIDESGMPKERFSAEFPKEGPSILRIQQVVRGDSAAYFCASSLEYSGNTIYFGEGSWLTVV.

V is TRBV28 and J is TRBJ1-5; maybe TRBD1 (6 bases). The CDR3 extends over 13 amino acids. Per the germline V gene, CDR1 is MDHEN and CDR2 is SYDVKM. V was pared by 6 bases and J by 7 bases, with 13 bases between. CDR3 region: CASRGGALQPQHF. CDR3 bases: TGTGCCAGCAGGGGGGGGGCACTACAGCCCCAGCATTTT. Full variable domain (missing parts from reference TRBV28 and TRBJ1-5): DVKVTQSSRYLVKRTGEKVFLECVQDMDHENMFWYRQDPGLGLRLIYFSYDVKMKEKGDIPEGYSVSREKKERFSLILESASTNQTSMYLCASRGGALQPQHFGDGTRLSIL.

As DNA, the CDR3 is TGTGCCACCAGCAGAGATCTAGCGGGGGGACCGTACCAAGAGACCCAGTACTTC. It codes for CATSRDLAGGPYQETQYF. The chain couples TRBV15 to TRBJ2-5; 11 bases fit TRBD2. The trim removed 0 bases at V and 0 bases at J, leaving 6 bases unmatched. The CDR3 is 18 residues long. Per germline, CDR1 LNHNV and CDR2 YYDKDF (reference sequence).

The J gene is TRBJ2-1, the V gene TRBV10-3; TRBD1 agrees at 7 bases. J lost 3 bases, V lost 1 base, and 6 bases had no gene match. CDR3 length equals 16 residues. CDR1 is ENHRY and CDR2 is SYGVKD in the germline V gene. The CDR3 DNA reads TGTGCCATCAGTGAGTTGACCGGGACAGTCTACAATGAGCAGTTCTTC. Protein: CAISELTGTVYNEQFF.

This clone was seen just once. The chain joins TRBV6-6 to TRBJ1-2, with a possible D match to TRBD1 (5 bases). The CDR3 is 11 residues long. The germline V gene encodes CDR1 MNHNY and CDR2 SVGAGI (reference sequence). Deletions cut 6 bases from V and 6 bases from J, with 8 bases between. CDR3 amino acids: CASRTVDGYTF. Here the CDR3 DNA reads TGTGCCAGCAGGACAGTGGATGGCTACACCTTC.

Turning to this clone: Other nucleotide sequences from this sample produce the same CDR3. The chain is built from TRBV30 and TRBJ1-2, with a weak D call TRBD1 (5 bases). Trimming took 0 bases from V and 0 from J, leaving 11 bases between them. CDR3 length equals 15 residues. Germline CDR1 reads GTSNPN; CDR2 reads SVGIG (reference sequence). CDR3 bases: TGTGCCTGGAGTGTGGGGACTGTCACTAACTATGGCTACACCTTC. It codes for CAWSVGTVTNYGYTF.